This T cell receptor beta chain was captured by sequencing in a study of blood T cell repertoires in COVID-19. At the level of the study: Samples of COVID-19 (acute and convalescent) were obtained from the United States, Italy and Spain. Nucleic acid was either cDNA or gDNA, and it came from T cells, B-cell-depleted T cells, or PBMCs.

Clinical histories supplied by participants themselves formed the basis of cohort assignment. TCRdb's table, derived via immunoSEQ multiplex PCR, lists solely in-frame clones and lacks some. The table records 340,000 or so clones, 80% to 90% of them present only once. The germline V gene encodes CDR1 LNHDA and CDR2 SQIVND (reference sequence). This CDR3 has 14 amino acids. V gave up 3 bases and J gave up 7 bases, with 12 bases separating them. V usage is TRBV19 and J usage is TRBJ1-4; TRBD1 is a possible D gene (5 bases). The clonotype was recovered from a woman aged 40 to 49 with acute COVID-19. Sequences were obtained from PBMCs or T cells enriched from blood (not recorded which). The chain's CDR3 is CASSMGRWGEKLFF. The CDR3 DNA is TGTGCCAGTAGTATGGGGCGATGGGGTGAAAAACTGTTTTTT.